The subject of this entry is one T cell receptor beta chain. This sample stems from a study of technical replicates of blood from a handful of donors. Looked up from germline, CDR1 is LNHNV and CDR2 is YYDKDF (reference sequence). Trimming stripped 1 base from V and 0 bases from J, with 9 bases between. The CDR3 sequence is 16 residues long. Assay: immunoSEQ multiplex PCR; the TCRdb copy retains only in-frame clones and omits some. The sample has around 69,000 clones, 75% to 90% seen once. This clonotype originated in a human donor in good health. Some clones in this sample may be carry-over from other donors' samples. The sample comprised PBMCs. The chain combines TRBV15 with TRBJ2-2; possible D gene TRBD1, 6 bases. In DNA, the CDR3 is TGTGCCACCAGCAGAGTCCAGGGGCCGAACACCGGGGAGCTGTTTTTT. Amino acid sequence: CATSRVQGPNTGELFF.